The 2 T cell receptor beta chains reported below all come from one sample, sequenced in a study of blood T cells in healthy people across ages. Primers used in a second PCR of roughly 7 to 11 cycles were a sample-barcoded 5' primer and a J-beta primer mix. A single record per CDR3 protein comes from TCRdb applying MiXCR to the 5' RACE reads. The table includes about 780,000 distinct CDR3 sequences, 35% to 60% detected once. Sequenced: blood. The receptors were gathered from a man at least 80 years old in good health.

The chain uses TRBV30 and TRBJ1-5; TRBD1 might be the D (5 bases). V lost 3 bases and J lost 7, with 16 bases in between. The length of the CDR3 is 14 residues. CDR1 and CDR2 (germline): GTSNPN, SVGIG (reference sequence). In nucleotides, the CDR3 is TGTGCCTGGAGGGGACGGGCAGCGGAACAGCCCCAGCATTTT. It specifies CAWRGRAAEQPQHF.

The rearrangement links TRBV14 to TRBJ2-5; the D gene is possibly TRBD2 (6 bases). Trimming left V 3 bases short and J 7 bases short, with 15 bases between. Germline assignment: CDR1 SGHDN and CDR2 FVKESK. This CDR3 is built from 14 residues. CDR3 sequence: CASSHAVAEGTQYF. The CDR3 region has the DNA TGTGCCAGCAGCCACGCAGTGGCGGAGGGGACCCAGTACTTC.